This T cell receptor (beta chain) was identified during a study of molecular identifiers for immune sequencing clone quantification. On the study more broadly: Four of five splits of RNA from approximately 22,000 or 94,000 naive CD8 cells were sequenced in replicates.

Libraries from naive CD8 cells were generated from roughly 18,000 to 920,000 sorted cells (with 10%, 30% or 50% RNA). Notes on the study in general: Spiked Jurkat TCR RNA originating from one cell could reportedly be identified amid some 950,000 naive cells.

V lost 0 bases to trimming and J lost 4 bases; unmatched junction nucleotides: 10. The germline V gene has CDR1 MRHNA and CDR2 SNTAGT. This CDR3 spans 18 amino acids. As concerns this clonotype: Its antigen is not identified.

One entry per CDR3 protein results from TCRdb running MiXCR on the PCR reads. The table has hundreds of thousands of distinct CDR3 sequences, about 20% seen once. The source is a human donor in good health. Some libraries in this study had Jurkat cell RNA spiked in. The rearrangement links TRBV6-4 to TRBJ2-2; 8 positions agree with TRBD2. The specimen was naive CD8+ T cells from blood, with Jurkat cell RNA spiked in. Sample subset: FACS-sorted CD8+CD4-CCR7+CD45RA+ naive T cells. CDR3 nucleotide sequence: TGTGCCAGCAGTGACTCGCTGGTAGCGGGACGCAGCACCGGGGAGCTGTTTTTT. It translates to CASSDSLVAGRSTGELFF.